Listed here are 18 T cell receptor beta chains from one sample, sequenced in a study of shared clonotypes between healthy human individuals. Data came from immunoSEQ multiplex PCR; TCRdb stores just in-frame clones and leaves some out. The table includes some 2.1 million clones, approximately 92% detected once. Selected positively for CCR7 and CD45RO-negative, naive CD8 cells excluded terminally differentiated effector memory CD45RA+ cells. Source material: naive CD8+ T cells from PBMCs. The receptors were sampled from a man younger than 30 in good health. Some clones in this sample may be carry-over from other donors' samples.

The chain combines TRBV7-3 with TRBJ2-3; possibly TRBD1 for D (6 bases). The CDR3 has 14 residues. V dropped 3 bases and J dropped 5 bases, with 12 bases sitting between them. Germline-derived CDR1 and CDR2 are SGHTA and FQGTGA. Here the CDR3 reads CASSFMGAGDTQYF. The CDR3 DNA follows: TGTGCCAGCAGCTTTATGGGGGCGGGAGATACGCAGTATTTT. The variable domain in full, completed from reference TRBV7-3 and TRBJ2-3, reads GAGVSQTPSNKVTEKGKYVELRCDPISGHTALYWYRQSLGQGPEFLIYFQGTGAADDSGLPNDRFFAVRPEGSVSTLKIQRTERGDSAVYLCASSFMGAGDTQYFGPGTRLTVL.

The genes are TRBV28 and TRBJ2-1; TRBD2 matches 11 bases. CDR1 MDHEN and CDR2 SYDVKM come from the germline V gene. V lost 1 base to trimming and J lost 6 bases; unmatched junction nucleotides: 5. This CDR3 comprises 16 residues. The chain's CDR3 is CASSLFLGTSGNEQFF. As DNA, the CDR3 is TGTGCCAGCAGTTTATTTCTCGGGACTAGCGGCAATGAGCAGTTCTTC. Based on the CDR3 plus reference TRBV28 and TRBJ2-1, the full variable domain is DVKVTQSSRYLVKRTGEKVFLECVQDMDHENMFWYRQDPGLGLRLIYFSYDVKMKEKGDIPEGYSVSREKKERFSLILESASTNQTSMYLCASSLFLGTSGNEQFFGPGTRLTVL.

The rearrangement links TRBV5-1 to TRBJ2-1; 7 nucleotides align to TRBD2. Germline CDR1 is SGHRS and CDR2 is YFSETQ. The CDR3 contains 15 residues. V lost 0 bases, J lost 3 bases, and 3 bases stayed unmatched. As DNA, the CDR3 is TGCGCCAGCAGCTTGGCGGCGGGAGTCTACAATGAGCAGTTCTTC. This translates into CASSLAAGVYNEQFF.

Here the CDR3 reads CSVNGQGSSNYGYTF. The CDR3 nucleotides are TGCAGCGTCAATGGACAGGGGAGTTCTAACTATGGCTACACCTTC. The chain links TRBV29-1 to TRBJ1-2, with 9 bases identical to TRBD1. Germline V gives CDR1 SQVTM, CDR2 ANQGSEA. V lost 6 bases, J lost 0 bases, and 8 bases stayed unmatched. CDR3 size: 15 residues. Drawing the rest from reference TRBV29-1 and TRBJ1-2, the complete variable domain is SAVISQKPSRDICQRGTSLTIQCQVDSQVTMMFWYRQQPGQSLTLIATANQGSEATYESGFVIDKFPISRPNLTFSTLTVSNMSPEDSSIYLCSVNGQGSSNYGYTFGSGTRLTVV.

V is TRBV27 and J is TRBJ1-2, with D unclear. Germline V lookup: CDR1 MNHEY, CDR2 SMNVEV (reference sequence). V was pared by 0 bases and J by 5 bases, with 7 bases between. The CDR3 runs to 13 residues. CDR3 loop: CASSLSPRYGYTF. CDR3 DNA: TGTGCCAGCAGTTTATCCCCAAGATATGGCTACACCTTC.

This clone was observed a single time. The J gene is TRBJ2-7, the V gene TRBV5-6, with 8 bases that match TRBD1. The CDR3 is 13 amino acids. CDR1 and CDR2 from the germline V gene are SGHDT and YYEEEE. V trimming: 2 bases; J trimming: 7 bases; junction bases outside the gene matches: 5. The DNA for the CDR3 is TGTGCCAGCAGCTTAGGACAGGGAAGAGAGCAGTACTTC. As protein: CASSLGQGREQYF.

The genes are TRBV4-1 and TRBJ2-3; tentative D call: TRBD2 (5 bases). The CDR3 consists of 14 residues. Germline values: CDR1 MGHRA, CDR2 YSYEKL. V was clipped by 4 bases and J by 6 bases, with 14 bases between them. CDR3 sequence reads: CASSLLAGSDTQYF. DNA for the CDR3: TGCGCCAGCAGCCTTCTGGCGGGCAGCGATACGCAGTATTTT.

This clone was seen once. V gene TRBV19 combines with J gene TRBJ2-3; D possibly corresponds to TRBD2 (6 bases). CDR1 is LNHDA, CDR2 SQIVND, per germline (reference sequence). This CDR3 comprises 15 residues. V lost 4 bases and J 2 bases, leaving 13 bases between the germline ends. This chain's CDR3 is CASSTPGLPTDTQYF. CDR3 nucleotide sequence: TGTGCCAGTAGTACCCCGGGACTTCCCACAGATACGCAGTATTTT.

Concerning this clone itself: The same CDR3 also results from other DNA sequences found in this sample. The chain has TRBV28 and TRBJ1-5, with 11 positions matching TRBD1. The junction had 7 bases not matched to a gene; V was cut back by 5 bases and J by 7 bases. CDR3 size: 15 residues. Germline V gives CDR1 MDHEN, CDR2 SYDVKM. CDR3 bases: TGTGCCAGCAGTCCCGGGACAGGGGGGAGCCAGCCCCAGCATTTT. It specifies CASSPGTGGSQPQHF. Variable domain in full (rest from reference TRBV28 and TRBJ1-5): DVKVTQSSRYLVKRTGEKVFLECVQDMDHENMFWYRQDPGLGLRLIYFSYDVKMKEKGDIPEGYSVSREKKERFSLILESASTNQTSMYLCASSPGTGGSQPQHFGDGTRLSIL.

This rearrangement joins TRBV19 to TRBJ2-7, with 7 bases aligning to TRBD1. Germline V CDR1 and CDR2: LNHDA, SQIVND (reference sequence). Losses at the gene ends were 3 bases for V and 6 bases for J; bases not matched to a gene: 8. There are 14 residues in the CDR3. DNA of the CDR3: TGTGCCAGTAGTATTACGACAGGGACCTCCGAGCAGTACTTC. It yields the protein CASSITTGTSEQYF.

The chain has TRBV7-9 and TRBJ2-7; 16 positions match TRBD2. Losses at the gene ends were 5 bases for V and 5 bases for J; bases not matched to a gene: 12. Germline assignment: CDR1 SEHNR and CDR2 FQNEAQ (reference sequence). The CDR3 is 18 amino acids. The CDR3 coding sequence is TGTGCCAGCAGCGTAGGCCCGGGACTAGCGGGAGGGGGGAACGAGCAGTACTTC. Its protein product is CASSVGPGLAGGGNEQYF.

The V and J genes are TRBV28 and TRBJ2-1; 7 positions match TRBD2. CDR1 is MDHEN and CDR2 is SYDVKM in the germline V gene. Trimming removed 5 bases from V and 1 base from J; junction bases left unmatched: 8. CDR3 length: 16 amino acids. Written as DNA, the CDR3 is TGTGCCAGCAGTCCGCGGCTGGGGGGGTCCTACAATGAGCAGTTCTTC. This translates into CASSPRLGGSYNEQFF.

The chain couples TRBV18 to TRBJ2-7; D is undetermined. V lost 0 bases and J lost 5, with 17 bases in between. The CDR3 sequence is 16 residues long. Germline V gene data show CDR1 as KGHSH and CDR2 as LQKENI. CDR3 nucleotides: TGTGCCAGCTCACCACCGTTTCTCGGTCCTACGGACGAGCAGTACTTC. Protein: CASSPPFLGPTDEQYF.

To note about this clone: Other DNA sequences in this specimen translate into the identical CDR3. CDR3: CASSLLPGSMNTEAFF. CDR3 DNA sequence: TGTGCCAGCAGTTTACTCCCAGGGTCTATGAACACTGAAGCTTTCTTT. The rearrangement uses TRBV27 and TRBJ1-1, with D possibly TRBD1 on 5 matching bases. The germline gives CDR1 MNHEY, CDR2 SMNVEV (reference sequence). The V and J ends lost 2 bases and 0 bases respectively, with 13 bases between them. This CDR3 comprises 16 residues.

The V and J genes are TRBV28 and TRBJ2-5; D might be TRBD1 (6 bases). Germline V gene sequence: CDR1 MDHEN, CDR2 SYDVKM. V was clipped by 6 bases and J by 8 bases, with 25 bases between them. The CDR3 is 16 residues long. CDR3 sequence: CASSPDLTGTRSTQYF. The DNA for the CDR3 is TGTGCCAGCAGCCCCGATTTAACAGGGACACGCAGTACCCAGTACTTC.

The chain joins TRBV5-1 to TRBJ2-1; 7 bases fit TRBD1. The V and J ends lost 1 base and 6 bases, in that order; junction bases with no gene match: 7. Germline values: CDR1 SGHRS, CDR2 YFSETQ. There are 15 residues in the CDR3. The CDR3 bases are TGCGCCAGCAGCTTGACGCCAGGGGGTGTCAATGAGCAGTTCTTC. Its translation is CASSLTPGGVNEQFF.

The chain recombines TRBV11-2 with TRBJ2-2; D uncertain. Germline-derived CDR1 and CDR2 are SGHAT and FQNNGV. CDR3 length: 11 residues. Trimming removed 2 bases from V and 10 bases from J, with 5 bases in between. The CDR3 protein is CASSLSAELFF. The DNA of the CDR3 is TGTGCCAGCAGCTTATCGGCGGAGCTGTTTTTT.

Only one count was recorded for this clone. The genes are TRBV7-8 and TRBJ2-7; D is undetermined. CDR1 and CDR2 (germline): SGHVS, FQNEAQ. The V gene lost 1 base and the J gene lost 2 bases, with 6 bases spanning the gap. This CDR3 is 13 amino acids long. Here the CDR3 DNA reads TGTGCCAGCAGCTTAGAGAAAACCTACGAGCAGTACTTC. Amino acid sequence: CASSLEKTYEQYF.